This T cell receptor beta chain came from a study of blood T cell repertoires in COVID-19 (dated by TCRdb to about 2020). For context, the study as a whole: Samples covering the acute and convalescent phases of COVID-19 were provided by collaborators in the United States, Italy and Spain. Where available, HLA class I and class II types were obtained from metadata supplied by the sample provider rather than from assay-based typing. The repertoires were released in a freely available public database meant as a resource for research on the immune response to SARS-CoV-2. Nearly every sample came with metadata listing a de-identified subject ID, COVID-19 status, age in years and sex. The prospective study material was composed of cDNA or gDNA derived from T cells, B-cell-depleted T cells, or PBMCs. The dataset comprised deeply sampled blood TCRbeta repertoires from subjects exposed to, actively infected with, or recovered from COVID-19. The samples were drawn from the first 160 participants of the ongoing ImmuneRACE study and from roughly 1,300 subjects provided by 6 global collaborators.

TCRbeta CDR3 regions were amplified from genomic DNA using the immunoSEQ Assay, a bias-controlled multiplex PCR. The authors' analysis ran thus. The number of nucleated cells in each sample was estimated by amplification of reference gene primers within the assay. Sequence reads were collapsed and filtered to measure the absolute abundance of every unique TCRbeta CDR3 rearrangement. For each sample, productive Simpson clonality was calculated by taking the square root of Simpson's diversity index across productive rearrangements. TCRdb took this table from immuneACCESS and kept in-frame rearrangements with V and J called. Such tables lack part of the clones; where checked against another copy, unresolved V genes explain under half of the gap, and the rest is unexplained. V and J calls and clone size follow that table, whereas D and trimming were derived from the DNA. Recorded for this sample are 360,000 or so clones; almost 90% of them occurred a single time. The ten top clones hold 5% to 8.5% of the sample.

What the research found in general, with its limitations: How much clinical and demographic metadata was included differed by source and by participant, and the metadata was provided uncurated.

Collaborating institutions collected whole blood in K2EDTA tubes following their own protocols. For TCRbeta analysis, collaborators shipped samples as frozen whole blood, isolated PBMCs, or DNA extracted from either of those sample types. The germline V gene sets CDR1 to SGHDN and CDR2 to FVKESK. After removal of 3 bases from V and 4 bases from J, the junction retains 5 bases not matched to a gene. The CDR3 has 14 amino acids, counting the end cysteine and phenylalanine. Of all the DNA, just the CDR3 is kept, 42 bases in frame from base 1. For this clone: Its binding antigen is unknown. Base qualities were left out, and no much larger clone turns up one base away.

The TCR sequence derives from a man aged 18 to 30 with active or convalescent COVID-19. The sequence joins TRBV14 to TRBJ1-1, with 7 junctional bases fitting TRBD1. Sample: peripheral blood. The DNA is TGTGCCAGCAGCCAGCTCGGGACAGTCACTGAAGCTTTCTTT. Translated, it gives CASSQLGTVTEAFF.